These T cell receptor beta chains were read from a single sample in a study of T-cell reconstitution after alpha-beta-depleted transplantation in children. TCRdb independently ran MiXCR on the PCR reads; one entry per CDR3 protein. The sample shows about 610,000 distinct CDR3 sequences, roughly 27% of them seen only once. Sequenced material: PBMCs, taken before TCRalphabeta/CD19-depleted stem cell transplant. These receptors were collected from a boy in the first two years of life with Wiskott-Aldrich syndrome, due to receive a stem cell transplant. CDR3s include the opening cysteine and the closing phenylalanine or tryptophan. A D gene is named only where the DNA matches it firmly. Only some rows state a clone size, as once, few, many or a class for expanded clones.

abundance: NA
v_gene: TRBV19
j_gene: TRBJ1-1
d_gene: NA
CDR3aa: CASGGAEAFF

abundance: NA
v_gene: TRBV6-1
j_gene: TRBJ2-1
d_gene: TRBD2
CDR3aa: CASSEISGRTYNEQFF

abundance: NA
v_gene: TRBV7-2
j_gene: TRBJ2-7
d_gene: TRBD2
CDR3aa: CASSFSGSGRAYEQYF

abundance: few
v_gene: TRBV5-1
j_gene: TRBJ2-1
d_gene: NA
CDR3aa: CASSLQAMGRHPFDEQFF

abundance: NA
v_gene: TRBV5-1
j_gene: TRBJ1-6
d_gene: NA
CDR3aa: CASSLEGGLRSPLHF

abundance: NA
v_gene: TRBV11-2
j_gene: TRBJ1-5
d_gene: NA
CDR3aa: CASSLSSGEYQPQHF

abundance: few
v_gene: TRBV27
j_gene: TRBJ1-6
d_gene: TRBD1
CDR3aa: CASKSLTGAMYNSPLHF

abundance: few
v_gene: TRBV7-2
j_gene: TRBJ2-1
d_gene: TRBD2
CDR3aa: CASSLGGRAGAYNEQFF

abundance: NA
v_gene: TRBV10-3
j_gene: TRBJ2-5
d_gene: TRBD2
CDR3aa: CAISLAGGSGETQYF

abundance: few
v_gene: TRBV29-1
j_gene: TRBJ2-1
d_gene: TRBD2
CDR3aa: CSVPRTSSYNEQFF

abundance: NA
v_gene: TRBV13
j_gene: TRBJ1-5
d_gene: TRBD1
CDR3aa: CASSLGPTGATGQPQHF

abundance: few
v_gene: TRBV5-5
j_gene: TRBJ2-1
d_gene: NA
CDR3aa: CASSLTGQAYNEQFF

abundance: few
v_gene: TRBV29-1
j_gene: TRBJ1-1
d_gene: NA
CDR3aa: CSGKEDPNTEAFF

abundance: few
v_gene: TRBV9
j_gene: TRBJ2-2
d_gene: NA
CDR3aa: CASSADFFTGELFF

abundance: NA
v_gene: TRBV4-2
j_gene: TRBJ2-1
d_gene: NA
CDR3aa: CASSQDASGNEQFF

abundance: NA
v_gene: TRBV4-2
j_gene: TRBJ1-1
d_gene: TRBD1
CDR3aa: CASSQDDGGGVEAFF

abundance: NA
v_gene: TRBV28
j_gene: TRBJ2-7
d_gene: TRBD2
CDR3aa: CAISAGGLQQYF

abundance: NA
v_gene: TRBV7-8
j_gene: TRBJ2-1
d_gene: TRBD1
CDR3aa: CASSFGTEYDNEQFF

abundance: NA
v_gene: TRBV20-1
j_gene: TRBJ2-7
d_gene: TRBD2
CDR3aa: CSARDPRSGRAYEQYF

abundance: NA
v_gene: TRBV12-3/TRBV12-4
j_gene: TRBJ2-5
d_gene: NA
CDR3aa: CVSSFRGETQYF

abundance: NA
v_gene: TRBV12-3/TRBV12-4
j_gene: TRBJ2-2
d_gene: TRBD1
CDR3aa: CASSLAGGNGELFF

abundance: few
v_gene: TRBV25-1
j_gene: TRBJ2-7
d_gene: NA
CDR3aa: CASSVLNEQYF

abundance: few
v_gene: TRBV10-3
j_gene: TRBJ2-7
d_gene: TRBD1
CDR3aa: CAISEPGQGVYRYF

abundance: few
v_gene: TRBV11-1
j_gene: TRBJ2-7
d_gene: TRBD2
CDR3aa: CASSPSRRGVAGGSYEQYF

abundance: once
v_gene: TRBV27
j_gene: TRBJ2-1
d_gene: TRBD1
CDR3aa: CASSANFGQGAWNEQFF

abundance: NA
v_gene: TRBV10-3
j_gene: TRBJ2-1
d_gene: TRBD2
CDR3aa: CAISELAGMNEQFF

abundance: once
v_gene: TRBV12-3/TRBV12-4
j_gene: TRBJ2-5
d_gene: TRBD2
CDR3aa: CASSPRLAGGTRRTQYF

abundance: NA
v_gene: TRBV5-6
j_gene: TRBJ2-1
d_gene: NA
CDR3aa: CASSLLSRAPGNEQFF

abundance: few
v_gene: TRBV3-1
j_gene: TRBJ2-5
d_gene: NA
CDR3aa: CASSQRSGETQYF

abundance: few
v_gene: TRBV20-1
j_gene: TRBJ2-4
d_gene: TRBD2
CDR3aa: CSASSGLAKNIQYF

abundance: few
v_gene: TRBV7-9
j_gene: TRBJ1-4
d_gene: TRBD1
CDR3aa: CASSSGQYNEKLFF

abundance: few
v_gene: TRBV14
j_gene: TRBJ1-5
d_gene: TRBD1
CDR3aa: CASSQFGQGDQPQHF

abundance: few
v_gene: TRBV5-1
j_gene: TRBJ2-7
d_gene: TRBD2
CDR3aa: CASSGELPASGIDYEQYF

abundance: few
v_gene: TRBV2
j_gene: TRBJ2-7
d_gene: TRBD2
CDR3aa: CASSDLAGSSYEQYF

abundance: NA
v_gene: TRBV5-1
j_gene: TRBJ2-3
d_gene: NA
CDR3aa: CASSLFGPSTDTQYF

abundance: NA
v_gene: TRBV30
j_gene: TRBJ1-6
d_gene: TRBD1
CDR3aa: CAWNSGTGLSPLHF

abundance: few
v_gene: TRBV12-3/TRBV12-4
j_gene: TRBJ1-1
d_gene: NA
CDR3aa: CASSFNGKNTEAFF

abundance: few
v_gene: TRBV12-3/TRBV12-4
j_gene: TRBJ2-3
d_gene: TRBD2
CDR3aa: CASRLAGPPGTQYF

abundance: NA
v_gene: TRBV12-3/TRBV12-4
j_gene: TRBJ1-1
d_gene: NA
CDR3aa: CASSSKNTEAFF

abundance: few
v_gene: TRBV6-1
j_gene: TRBJ1-2
d_gene: TRBD1
CDR3aa: CASRLDRVDGYTF

abundance: NA
v_gene: TRBV28
j_gene: TRBJ2-1
d_gene: TRBD2
CDR3aa: CASSLLLAGVEGQFF

abundance: NA
v_gene: TRBV5-1
j_gene: TRBJ2-7
d_gene: NA
CDR3aa: CASSPWASRGAQVYEQYF

abundance: few
v_gene: TRBV5-1
j_gene: TRBJ2-7
d_gene: TRBD2
CDR3aa: CASSTIAGPSYEQYF

abundance: few
v_gene: TRBV4-2
j_gene: TRBJ2-1
d_gene: TRBD2
CDR3aa: CASGPMNLAGGHVHEQFF

abundance: NA
v_gene: TRBV11-2
j_gene: TRBJ2-3
d_gene: NA
CDR3aa: CASSRGLTSTDTQYF

abundance: few
v_gene: TRBV5-1
j_gene: TRBJ2-1
d_gene: NA
CDR3aa: CASSSEAGAYNEQFF

abundance: NA
v_gene: TRBV20-1
j_gene: TRBJ2-7
d_gene: NA
CDR3aa: CSARGSSSYEQYF

abundance: few
v_gene: TRBV20-1
j_gene: TRBJ2-5
d_gene: NA
CDR3aa: CSARDQGKGQETQYF

abundance: few
v_gene: TRBV12-3/TRBV12-4
j_gene: TRBJ2-1
d_gene: NA
CDR3aa: CASSFSGSLYNEQFF

abundance: few
v_gene: TRBV6-1
j_gene: TRBJ1-2
d_gene: NA
CDR3aa: CASSQLGFPRYGYTF

abundance: NA
v_gene: TRBV5-1
j_gene: TRBJ1-3
d_gene: NA
CDR3aa: CASSPPGNGNIIYF

abundance: NA
v_gene: TRBV20-1
j_gene: TRBJ2-1
d_gene: TRBD2
CDR3aa: CSASIAGGLVEQFF

abundance: NA
v_gene: TRBV5-5
j_gene: TRBJ2-7
d_gene: NA
CDR3aa: CASSPQGGRAYEQYF

abundance: NA
v_gene: TRBV7-6
j_gene: TRBJ2-1
d_gene: NA
CDR3aa: CASSSGPNEQFF

abundance: few
v_gene: TRBV20-1
j_gene: TRBJ1-1
d_gene: NA
CDR3aa: CSARADPNTEAFF

abundance: few
v_gene: TRBV6-1
j_gene: TRBJ1-6
d_gene: NA
CDR3aa: CASCPRGGSYNSPLHF

abundance: NA
v_gene: TRBV12-3/TRBV12-4
j_gene: TRBJ2-1
d_gene: NA
CDR3aa: CASSLRQSEQFF

abundance: NA
v_gene: TRBV28
j_gene: TRBJ1-4
d_gene: TRBD1
CDR3aa: CASRRTGTNEKLFF

abundance: NA
v_gene: TRBV5-1
j_gene: TRBJ2-7
d_gene: TRBD2
CDR3aa: CASRFSGSSYEQYF

abundance: few
v_gene: TRBV3-1
j_gene: TRBJ2-3
d_gene: NA
CDR3aa: CASSLDPTSTDTQYF